These 5 T cell receptor beta chains share one sample of origin, sequenced in a study of cytomegalovirus exposure and HLA in healthy donors (TCRdb year 2017). Library generation was performed with the immunoSEQ multiplex PCR assay. For the multiplex PCR, a mixture combining 60 forward primers for TCR Vbeta segments and 13 reverse primers for TCR Jbeta segments was used. The immuneACCESS repertoire file appears here via TCRdb, limited to in-frame rearrangements. These files lack a portion of the clones; in checked studies, under half of the deficit traces to unresolved V genes, and the cause of the others is not known. Counted in this sample were some 160,000 clones; over 70% of them appeared once. Together, the top ten hold around 1.5% of the sample. The material sequenced was PBMCs. The receptors shown here come from a woman aged 25-40 years in good health and CMV-seronegative.

The chain recombines TRBV2 with TRBJ1-5; a weak D match, TRBD1 (6 bases). V was shortened by 2 bases and J by 1 base, with 15 bases between the two germline ends. From germline, CDR1 is SNHLY and CDR2 FYNNEI. This CDR3 is built from 17 residues. The CDR3 sequence: CASSERGGQVSNQPQHF. The CDR3 DNA follows: TGTGCCAGCAGTGAACGGGGGGGGCAAGTGAGCAATCAGCCCCAGCATTTT.

This chain links TRBV18 with TRBJ2-2, with D tentatively TRBD1 (5 bases). Germline loops: CDR1 KGHSH, CDR2 LQKENI. V was shortened by 1 base and J by 4 bases, with 10 bases between the two germline ends. This CDR3 spans 15 amino acids. DNA for the CDR3: TGTGCCAGCTCACCACTCCAGGGCCGCACCGGGGAGCTGTTTTTT. Amino acid sequence: CASSPLQGRTGELFF.

The V and J genes are TRBV7-9 and TRBJ1-6; D remains ambiguous. This CDR3 region has 14 residues. The ends were cut back, 3 bases at V and 6 bases at J, with 9 bases in the middle. Germline CDR1 SEHNR, CDR2 FQNEAQ (reference sequence). In nucleotides, the CDR3 is TGTGCCAGCAGCTTTGGGAGGAGTAATTCACCCCTCCACTTT. Amino acids: CASSFGRSNSPLHF.

J is TRBJ1-6 and V is TRBV27; 8 nucleotides align to TRBD1. Germline-derived CDR1 and CDR2 are MNHEY and SMNVEV (reference sequence). The CDR3 consists of 14 residues. V gave up 5 bases and J gave up 10 bases; unmatched junction bases: 7. CDR3 DNA: TGTGCCAGCAGTCTGGACAGGGAGTGGTCACCCCTCCACTTT. This encodes CASSLDREWSPLHF.

CDR3 in amino acids: CASSKSGLGRDTQYF. The CDR3 nucleotides read TGTGCCAGCTCTAAAAGCGGGCTGGGGAGAGATACGCAGTATTTT. The rearrangement uses TRBV28 and TRBJ2-3, with a possible D match to TRBD2 (6 bases). Germline V lookup: CDR1 MDHEN, CDR2 SYDVKM. V lost 8 bases to trimming and J lost 5 bases, with 20 bases between them. CDR3 size: 15 residues.